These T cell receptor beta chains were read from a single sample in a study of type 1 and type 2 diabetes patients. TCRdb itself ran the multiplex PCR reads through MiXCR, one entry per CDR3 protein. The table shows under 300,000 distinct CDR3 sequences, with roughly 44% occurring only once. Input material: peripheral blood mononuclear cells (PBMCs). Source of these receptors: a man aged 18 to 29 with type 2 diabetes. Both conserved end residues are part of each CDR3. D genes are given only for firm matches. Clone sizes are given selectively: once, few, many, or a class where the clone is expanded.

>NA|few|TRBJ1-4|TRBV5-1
CASSLGRGTNEKLFF
TGCGCCAGCAGCTTGGGGCGCGGAACCAATGAAAAACTGTTTTTT
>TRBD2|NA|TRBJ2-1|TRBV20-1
CSAPPSGLAGLREQFF
TGCAGTGCCCCGCCGTCGGGACTAGCGGGCCTCCGAGAGCAGTTCTTC
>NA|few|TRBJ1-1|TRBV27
CASSFSARGTEAFF
TGTGCCAGCAGTTTTTCAGCGCGAGGCACTGAAGCTTTCTTT
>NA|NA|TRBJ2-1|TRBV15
CATLDINNGQFF
TGTGCCACCCTGGACATTAACAATGGGCAGTTCTTC
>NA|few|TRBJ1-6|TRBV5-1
CASSLADSRYNSPLHF
TGCGCCAGCAGCTTGGCCGACAGCCGCTATAATTCACCCCTCCACTTT
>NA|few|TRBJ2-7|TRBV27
CASSLRAGSSYEQYF
TGTGCCAGCAGTTTAAGGGCGGGCAGCTCCTACGAGCAGTACTTC
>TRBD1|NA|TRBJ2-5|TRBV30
CARRTGETQYF
TGTGCCCGACGGACAGGGGAGACCCAGTACTTC
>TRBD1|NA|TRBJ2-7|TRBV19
CASSPETGPYEQYF
TGTGCCAGTAGTCCCGAGACAGGGCCCTACGAGCAGTACTTC
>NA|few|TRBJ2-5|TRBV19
CASSIGIQETQYF
TGTGCCAGTAGTATAGGGATTCAAGAGACCCAGTACTTC
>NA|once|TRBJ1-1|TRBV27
CASSLSAGGNTEAFF
TGTGCCAGCAGTTTATCGGCGGGGGGGAACACTGAAGCTTTCTTT
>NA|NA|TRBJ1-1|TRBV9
CASSPNAGFGTEAFF
TGTGCCAGCAGCCCCAACGCAGGGTTTGGCACTGAAGCTTTCTTT
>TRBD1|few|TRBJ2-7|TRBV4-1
CASSQATGGPHEQYF
TGCGCCAGCAGCCAAGCGACAGGGGGGCCCCACGAGCAGTACTTC
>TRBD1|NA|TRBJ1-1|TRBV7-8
CASSLSTGMAFF
TGTGCCAGCAGCTTATCGACAGGGATGGCTTTCTTT
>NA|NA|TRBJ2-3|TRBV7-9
CASSFVRGTDTQYF
TGTGCCAGCAGCTTTGTAAGGGGTACAGATACGCAGTATTTT
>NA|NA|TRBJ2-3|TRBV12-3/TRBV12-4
CASRISGRGDTQYF
TGTGCCAGCAGGATCAGCGGCAGGGGAGATACGCAGTATTTT
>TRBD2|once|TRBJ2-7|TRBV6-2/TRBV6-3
CASSYNGAGVDEQYF
TGTGCCAGCAGTTACAATGGAGCGGGAGTAGACGAGCAGTACTTC
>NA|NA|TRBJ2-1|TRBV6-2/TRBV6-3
CASQKMFGGLSSYNEQFF
TGTGCCAGCCAGAAAATGTTTGGGGGGCTAAGCTCCTACAATGAGCAGTTCTTC
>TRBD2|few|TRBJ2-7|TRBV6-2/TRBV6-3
CATALAGDYEQYF
TGTGCCACCGCACTAGCGGGGGATTACGAGCAGTACTTC
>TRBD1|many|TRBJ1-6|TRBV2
CASSGQGAGSPLHF
TGTGCCAGCAGTGGACAGGGGGCGGGTTCACCCCTCCACTTT
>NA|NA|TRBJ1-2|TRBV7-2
CASSLWGEGLTF
TGTGCCAGCAGCTTGTGGGGGGAGGGCCTCACCTTC
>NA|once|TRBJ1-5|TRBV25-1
CASSRGHQPQHF
TGTGCCAGCAGTAGGGGACACCAGCCCCAGCATTTT
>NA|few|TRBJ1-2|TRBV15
CATSGTRRNYGYTF
TGTGCCACCAGCGGGACACGGCGTAACTATGGCTACACCTTC
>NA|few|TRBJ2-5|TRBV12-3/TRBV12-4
CASSAGFETQYF
TGTGCCAGCAGTGCAGGGTTTGAGACCCAGTACTTC
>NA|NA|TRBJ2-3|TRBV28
CASSPRHLLIGHTQYF
TGTGCCAGCAGTCCCCGGCACCTTCTTATCGGCCATACGCAGTATTTT
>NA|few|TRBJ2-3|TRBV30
CAWGPRGDTQYF
TGTGCCTGGGGCCCGCGGGGAGATACGCAGTATTTT
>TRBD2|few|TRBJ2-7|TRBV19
CASSIPGGSSYEQYF
TGTGCCAGTAGTATCCCCGGCGGGAGCTCCTACGAGCAGTACTTC
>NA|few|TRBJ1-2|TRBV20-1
CSATPPHRIYGYTF
TGCAGTGCTACCCCCCCCCACAGGATCTATGGCTACACCTTC
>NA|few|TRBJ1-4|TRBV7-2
CASSPSTGRNEKLFF
TGCGCCAGCAGCCCCAGCACAGGGCGTAATGAAAAACTGTTTTTT
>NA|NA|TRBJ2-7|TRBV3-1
CASSVGGGAVREQYF
TGTGCCAGCAGTGTCGGTGGCGGGGCTGTAAGGGAGCAGTACTTC